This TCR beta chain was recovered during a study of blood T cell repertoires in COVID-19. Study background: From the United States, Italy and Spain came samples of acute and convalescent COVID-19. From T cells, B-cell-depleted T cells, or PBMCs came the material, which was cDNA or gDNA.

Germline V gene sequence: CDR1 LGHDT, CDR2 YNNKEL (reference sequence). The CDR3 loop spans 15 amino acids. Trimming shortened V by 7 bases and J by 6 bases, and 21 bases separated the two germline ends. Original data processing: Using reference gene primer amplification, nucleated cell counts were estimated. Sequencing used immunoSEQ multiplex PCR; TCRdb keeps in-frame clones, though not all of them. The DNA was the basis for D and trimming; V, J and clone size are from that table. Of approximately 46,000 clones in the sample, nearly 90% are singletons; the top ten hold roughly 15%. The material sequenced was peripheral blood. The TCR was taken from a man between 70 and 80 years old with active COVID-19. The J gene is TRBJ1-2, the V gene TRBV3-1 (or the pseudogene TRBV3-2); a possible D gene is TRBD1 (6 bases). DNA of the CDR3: TGTGCCAGCACCCCTCAAGCAGGGGCTTACGATGGCTACACCTTC. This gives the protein CASTPQAGAYDGYTF.